These 23 T cell receptor beta chains were all obtained from the same sample, sequenced in a study of blood T cell repertoires in COVID-19. This table comes from immunoSEQ multiplex PCR, and its TCRdb copy is limited to in-frame clones, with some not included. The sample holds 250,000 to 350,000 clones, about 80% seen once. The sequencing input was peripheral blood. These receptors came from a person in their 70s with COVID-19, enrolled during active disease.

This sequence joins TRBV6-6 and TRBJ1-1, with D perhaps TRBD1 (6 bases). The CDR3 contains 13 residues. V gave up 6 bases and J gave up 7 bases, with 15 bases separating them. The germline V gene encodes CDR1 MNHNY and CDR2 SVGAGI (reference sequence). The CDR3 DNA reads as TGTGCCAGCAGCCGAGGGCCGGACAGTGAAGCTTTCTTT. Translation: CASSRGPDSEAFF.

The J gene is TRBJ1-1, the V gene TRBV20-1, with D possibly matching TRBD1 (6 bases). CDR1 is DFQATT and CDR2 is SNEGSKA in the germline V gene (reference sequence). Trimming removed 6 bases from V and 7 bases from J, with 12 bases in between. CDR3 size: 11 residues. DNA of the CDR3: TGCAGTGCATACCGGGACATTGAAGCTTTCTTT. It yields the protein CSAYRDIEAFF.

This sequence joins TRBV18 and TRBJ1-4; D perhaps matches TRBD1 (6 bases). The CDR3 spans 12 residues. CDR1 and CDR2 from the germline V gene are KGHSH and LQKENI. With 2 bases removed from V and 16 bases from J, the gap between germline ends came to 14 bases. The CDR3 sequence is CASSPDIQGPFF. The CDR3 bases are TGTGCCAGCTCACCAGACATACAGGGCCCGTTTTTT. Combining the CDR3 with reference TRBV18 and TRBJ1-4 gives the whole variable domain NAGVMQNPRHLVRRRGQEARLRCSPMKGHSHVYWYRQLPEEGLKFMVYLQKENIIDESGMPKERFSAEFPKEGPSILRIQQVVRGDSAAYFCASSPDIQGPFFGSGTQLSVL.

The rearrangement links TRBV9 to TRBJ2-2; D call uncertain. The V gene's germline CDR1 is SGDLS and CDR2 YYNGEE. The CDR3 runs to 14 residues. The V end was cut by 0 bases, the J end by 5 bases, with 8 bases between. The CDR3: CASSVVVDTGELFF. The CDR3 DNA reads TGTGCCAGCAGCGTAGTAGTCGATACCGGGGAGCTGTTTTTT.

The chain links TRBV7-3 to TRBJ1-6, with a weak D call TRBD1 (6 bases). CDR3 length: 16 residues. V was pared by 5 bases and J by 7 bases, with 18 bases between. Germline V gives CDR1 SGHTA, CDR2 FQGTGA. The CDR3 DNA follows: TGTGCCAGCAGCACCGACCCCAGGGGACGGAATTCACCCCTCCACTTT. It is translated as CASSTDPRGRNSPLHF.

The chain carries TRBV5-1 and TRBJ2-7, with TRBD1 as a possible D gene (5 bases). V lost 0 bases, J lost 4 bases, and 17 bases lay in between. The CDR3 extends over 16 amino acids. CDR1 SGHRS and CDR2 YFSETQ come from the germline V gene. CDR3 nucleotide sequence: TGCGCCAGCAGCTTGGAGGATCCAGGGCGGAAGTACGAGCAGTACTTC. It translates to CASSLEDPGRKYEQYF.

The chain's CDR3 is CASSPPDRPYNEQFF. The CDR3, as DNA: TGCGCCAGCAGCCCTCCCGACAGGCCCTACAATGAGCAGTTCTTC. The chain has TRBV4-1 and TRBJ2-1, with D perhaps matching TRBD1 (6 bases). This CDR3 has 15 residues. Trimming removed 4 bases from V and 2 bases from J, with 12 bases in between. Germline V gene sequence: CDR1 MGHRA, CDR2 YSYEKL.

The J gene is TRBJ1-6, the V gene TRBV6-5, with 9 bases lining up with TRBD1. CDR1 MNHEY and CDR2 SVGAGI come from the germline V gene. The CDR3 contains 15 residues. The V segment lost 6 bases and the J segment 5 bases; nucleotides outside the gene matches: 5. CDR3 nucleotide sequence: TGTGCCAGCAGACTCCGGGACAGGGATAATTCACCCCTCCACTTT. This translates into CASRLRDRDNSPLHF.

The chain uses TRBV19 and TRBJ2-3, with TRBD2 identical over 8 bases. The length of the CDR3 is 16 residues. The germline V gene has CDR1 LNHDA and CDR2 SQIVND (reference sequence). The V and J ends lost 5 bases and 0 bases, in that order; junction bases with no gene match: 7. The CDR3 spells CASSSPRGGSTDTQYF. CDR3 nucleotides: TGTGCCAGTAGTTCTCCCCGGGGGGGGAGCACAGATACGCAGTATTTT.

This clone was seen more than once but under ten times. The V and J genes are TRBV28 and TRBJ1-1; 7 nucleotides match TRBD1. The CDR3 totals 14 residues. From germline, CDR1 is MDHEN and CDR2 SYDVKM. V lost 6 bases and J lost 0; bases outside the gene matches: 4. CDR3 bases: TGTGCCAGCAGAACGACAGGGATGAACACTGAAGCTTTCTTT. This codes for CASRTTGMNTEAFF.

The sample holds one count of this clone. The V and J genes are TRBV24-1 and TRBJ2-5, with TRBD2 identical over 7 bases. CDR3 length equals 15 residues. Germline V gives CDR1 KGHDR, CDR2 SFDVKD. V dropped 10 bases and J dropped 5; count of bases not matched to a gene: 15. The CDR3 spells CATSESTGGRETQYF. The CDR3 bases are TGTGCCACAAGCGAAAGTACGGGAGGCCGTGAGACCCAGTACTTC.

The CDR3 coding sequence is TGTGCCAGCAGCCAGAAGACTAGTAACACCGGGGAGCTGTTTTTT. Protein: CASSQKTSNTGELFF. The chain carries TRBV7-2 and TRBJ2-2, with TRBD2 as a possible D gene (6 bases). This CDR3 has 15 residues. Trimming pared 5 bases from V and 2 bases from J, leaving 12 bases between. CDR1 SGHTA and CDR2 FQGNSA come from the germline V gene. The full variable domain, with the rest looked up from reference TRBV7-2 and TRBJ2-2, is GAGVSQSPSNKVTEKGKDVELRCDPISGHTALYWYRQSLGQGLEFLIYFQGNSAPDKSGLPSDRFSAERTGGSVSTLTIQRTQQEDSAVYLCASSQKTSNTGELFFGEGSRLTVL.

This chain connects TRBV19 to TRBJ2-1; 11 bases are shared with TRBD2. V gave up 4 bases and J gave up 4 bases; unmatched junction bases: 3. CDR3 length: 15 amino acids. Germline lookup yields CDR1 LNHDA and CDR2 SQIVND (reference sequence). In DNA, the CDR3 is TGTGCCAGTAGTACTATAGCGGGGGGGTACAATGAGCAGTTCTTC. Encoded protein: CASSTIAGGYNEQFF.

The V gene is TRBV5-4, the J gene TRBJ2-1; 9 bases are a match to TRBD2. The CDR3 extends over 17 amino acids. Trimming cost V 0 bases and J 0 bases; bases outside gene matches: 4. CDR1 and CDR2 from the germline V gene are SGHNT and YYREEE (reference sequence). CDR3 sequence: CASSLELAGSSYNEQFF. CDR3 sequence (DNA): TGTGCCAGCAGCTTGGAACTAGCGGGCAGCTCCTACAATGAGCAGTTCTTC.

The rearrangement uses TRBV19 and TRBJ2-1, with a weak D call TRBD2 (6 bases). Germline loops: CDR1 LNHDA, CDR2 SQIVND (reference sequence). The V gene lost 5 bases and the J gene lost 7 bases, with 15 bases spanning the gap. The CDR3 is 14 amino acids. In DNA, the CDR3 is TGTGCCAGTAGTCCATCGGGACTCCCGAATGAGCAGTTCTTC. This gives the protein CASSPSGLPNEQFF.

The CDR3 here is CASTLYPGGVAYNEQFF. CDR3 DNA: TGTGCCAGCACCCTATACCCGGGGGGGGTAGCCTACAATGAGCAGTTCTTC. The chain uses TRBV7-9 and TRBJ2-1; 8 nucleotides line up with TRBD2. V lost 7 bases, J lost 2 bases, and 13 bases stayed unmatched. The CDR3 runs to 17 residues. Germline lookup yields CDR1 SEHNR and CDR2 FQNEAQ (reference sequence). Using reference TRBV7-9 and TRBJ2-1 for the parts outside the CDR3, the full variable domain is DTGVSQNPRHKITKRGQNVTFRCDPISEHNRLYWYRQTLGQGPEFLTYFQNEAQLEKSRLLSDRFSAERPKGSFSTLEIQRTEQGDSAMYLCASTLYPGGVAYNEQFFGPGTRLTVL.

V usage is TRBV7-7 and J usage is TRBJ2-5, with TRBD2 matching 8 bases. The length of the CDR3 is 15 residues. V lost 5 bases and J lost 3; bases outside the gene matches: 8. Germline CDR1 and CDR2: SSHAT and FNYEAQ (reference sequence). CDR3: CASSPGGRGEETQYF. CDR3 nucleotide sequence: TGTGCCAGCAGCCCGGGGGGGCGGGGAGAAGAGACCCAGTACTTC.

There are a few counts of this clone. The chain uses TRBV28 and TRBJ2-7, with D tentatively TRBD1 (6 bases). Trimming removed 6 bases at V and 4 bases at J, with 10 bases between. The CDR3 extends over 12 amino acids. Germline CDR1 is MDHEN and CDR2 is SYDVKM. The chain's CDR3 is CASRRTVYEQYF. The CDR3 DNA reads TGTGCCAGCAGACGGACAGTTTACGAGCAGTACTTC.

This chain connects TRBV5-1 to TRBJ1-1, with 9 bases fitting TRBD1. V lost 4 bases and J lost 6; bases outside the gene matches: 16. CDR3 length: 17 residues. The germline gives CDR1 SGHRS, CDR2 YFSETQ. The CDR3 region has the DNA TGCGCCAGCAGCAAGAGGACAGGGGATTCTTCAGGCGCTGAAGCTTTCTTT. It yields the protein CASSKRTGDSSGAEAFF.

The rearrangement uses TRBV5-4 and TRBJ2-2, with D maybe TRBD2 (6 bases). Trimming stripped 4 bases from V and 5 bases from J, with 24 bases between. The CDR3 spans 18 residues. CDR1 is SGHNT, CDR2 YYREEE, per germline (reference sequence). The CDR3 nucleotides read TGTGCCAGCAGCCCTGGCCCAAAACTAGCCCCAGGGACCGGGGAGCTGTTTTTT. Its protein is CASSPGPKLAPGTGELFF.

V gene TRBV7-9 combines with J gene TRBJ2-3; no definite D call. Germline CDR1 SEHNR, CDR2 FQNEAQ (reference sequence). V was pared by 4 bases and J by 1 base, with 24 bases between. The CDR3 runs 19 residues. The CDR3 protein is CASSSPDDVPLPGTDTQYF. The CDR3 nucleotides are TGTGCCAGCAGCTCCCCTGATGATGTCCCCTTGCCGGGCACAGATACGCAGTATTTT.

The rearrangement uses TRBV2 and TRBJ2-7, with D perhaps TRBD1 (6 bases). Trimming took off 6 bases at V and 6 bases at J, with 21 bases between the two ends. The germline gives CDR1 SNHLY, CDR2 FYNNEI. This CDR3 has 15 amino acids. CDR3 protein: CASRARDTMGGEQYF. The DNA of the CDR3 is TGTGCCAGCAGAGCTCGGGACACCATGGGCGGCGAGCAGTACTTC.

The V gene is TRBV19, the J gene TRBJ1-6; no firm D call. The CDR3 consists of 14 residues. V was shortened by 7 bases and J by 7 bases, with 14 bases between the two germline ends. Germline values: CDR1 LNHDA, CDR2 SQIVND (reference sequence). This chain's CDR3 is CASKFAQQNSPLHF. The CDR3 bases are TGTGCCAGTAAATTCGCTCAACAGAATTCACCCCTCCACTTT.